The clone carrying this TCR beta chain was seen a handful of times. This specimen comes from a study of T-cell reconstitution after alpha-beta-depleted transplantation in children. Unique molecular identifiers were incorporated into the prepared TCRbeta library. One entry per CDR3 protein results from TCRdb running MiXCR on the PCR reads. This table holds about 640,000 distinct CDR3 sequences, over 15% found once. V was clipped by 0 bases and J by 3 bases, with 11 bases between them. Germline values: CDR1 SGHRS, CDR2 YFSETQ. The CDR3 has 15 residues. The sequence was obtained from a human donor who donated a stem cell graft to a child with acute myeloid leukemia. The gene calls are TRBV5-1 and TRBJ2-3; D unresolved. The sequencing here drew on PBMCs from the stem cell graft donor, taken from the stem cell graft. CDR3 sequence reads: CASSLASVGTDTQYF. The CDR3 region has the DNA TGCGCCAGCAGCTTGGCCAGTGTTGGAACAGATACGCAGTATTTT.